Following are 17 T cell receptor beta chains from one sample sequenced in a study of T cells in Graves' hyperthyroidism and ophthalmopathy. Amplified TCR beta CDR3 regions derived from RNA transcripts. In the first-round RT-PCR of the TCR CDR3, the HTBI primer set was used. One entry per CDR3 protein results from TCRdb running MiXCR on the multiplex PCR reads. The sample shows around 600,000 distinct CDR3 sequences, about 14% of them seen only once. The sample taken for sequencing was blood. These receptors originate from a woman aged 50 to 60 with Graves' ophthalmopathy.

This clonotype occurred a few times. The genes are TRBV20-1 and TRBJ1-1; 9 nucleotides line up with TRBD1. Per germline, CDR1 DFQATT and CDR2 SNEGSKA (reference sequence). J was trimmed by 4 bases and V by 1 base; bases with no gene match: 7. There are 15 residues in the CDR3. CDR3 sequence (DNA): TGCAGTGCTAGAGCTACGGGACAGGGAGCCACTGAAGCTTTCTTT. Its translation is CSARATGQGATEAFF.

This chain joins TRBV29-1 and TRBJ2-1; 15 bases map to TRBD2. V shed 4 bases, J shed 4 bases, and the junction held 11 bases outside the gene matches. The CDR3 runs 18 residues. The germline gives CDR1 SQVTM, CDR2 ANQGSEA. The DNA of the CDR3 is TGCAGCGTTGTAACTTTCGGGACTAGCGGGAGGAATTACAATGAGCAGTTCTTC. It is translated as CSVVTFGTSGRNYNEQFF.

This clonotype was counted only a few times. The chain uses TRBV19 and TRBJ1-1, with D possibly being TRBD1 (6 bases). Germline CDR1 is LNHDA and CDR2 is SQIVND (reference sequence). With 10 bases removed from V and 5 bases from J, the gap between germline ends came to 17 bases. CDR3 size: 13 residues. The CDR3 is CATTYRASTEAFF. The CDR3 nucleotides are TGTGCCACCACCTACAGGGCGTCGACTGAAGCTTTCTTT. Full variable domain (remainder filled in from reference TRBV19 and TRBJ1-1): DGGITQSPKYLFRKEGQNVTLSCEQNLNHDAMYWYRQDPGQGLRLIYYSQIVNDFQKGDIAEGYSVSREKKESFPLTVTSAQKNPTAFYLCATTYRASTEAFFGQGTRLTVV.

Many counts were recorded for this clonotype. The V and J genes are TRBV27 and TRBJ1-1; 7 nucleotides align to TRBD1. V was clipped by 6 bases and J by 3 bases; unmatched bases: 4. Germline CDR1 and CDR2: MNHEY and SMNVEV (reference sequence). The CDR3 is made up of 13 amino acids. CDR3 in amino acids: CASRSGGYTEAFF. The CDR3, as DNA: TGTGCCAGCAGGTCAGGGGGTTACACTGAAGCTTTCTTT.

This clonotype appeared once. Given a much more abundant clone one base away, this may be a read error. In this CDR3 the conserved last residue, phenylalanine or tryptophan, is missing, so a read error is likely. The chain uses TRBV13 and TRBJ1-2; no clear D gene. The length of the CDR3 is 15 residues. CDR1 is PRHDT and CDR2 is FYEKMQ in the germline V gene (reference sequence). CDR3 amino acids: CASSLEAVGRHGYTS. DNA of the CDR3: TGCGCCAGCAGCCTGGAGGCGGTGGGCCGTCATGGCTACACCTCC.

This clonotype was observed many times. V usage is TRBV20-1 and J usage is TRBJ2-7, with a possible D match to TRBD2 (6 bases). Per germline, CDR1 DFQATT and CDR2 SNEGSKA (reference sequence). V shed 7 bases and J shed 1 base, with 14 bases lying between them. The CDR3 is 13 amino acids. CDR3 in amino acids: CSVWVGRSYEQYF. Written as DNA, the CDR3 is TGCAGTGTGTGGGTCGGGAGATCCTACGAGCAGTACTTC.

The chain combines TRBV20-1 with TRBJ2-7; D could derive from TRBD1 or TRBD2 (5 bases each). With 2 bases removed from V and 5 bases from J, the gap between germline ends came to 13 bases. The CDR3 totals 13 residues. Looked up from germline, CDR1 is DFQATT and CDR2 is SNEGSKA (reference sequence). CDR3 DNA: TGCAGTGCTAGAACGACAGTCGGGGACGAGCAGTACTTC. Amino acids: CSARTTVGDEQYF.

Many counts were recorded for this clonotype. CDR3 region: CASSEGSSFRYEQYF. CDR3 DNA sequence: TGTGCCAGCAGTGAAGGATCTAGTTTCCGGTACGAGCAGTACTTC. This rearrangement joins TRBV2 to TRBJ2-7; D remains unclear. V dropped 1 base and J dropped 4 bases, with 14 bases sitting between them. Germline CDR1 and CDR2: SNHLY and FYNNEI. The CDR3 has 15 residues.

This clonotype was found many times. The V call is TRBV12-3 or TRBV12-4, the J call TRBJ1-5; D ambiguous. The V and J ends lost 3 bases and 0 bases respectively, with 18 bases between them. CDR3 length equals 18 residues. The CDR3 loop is CASSFSPLAAYSNQPQHF. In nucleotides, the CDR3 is TGTGCCAGCAGTTTTTCCCCGCTGGCAGCATATAGCAATCAGCCCCAGCATTTT.

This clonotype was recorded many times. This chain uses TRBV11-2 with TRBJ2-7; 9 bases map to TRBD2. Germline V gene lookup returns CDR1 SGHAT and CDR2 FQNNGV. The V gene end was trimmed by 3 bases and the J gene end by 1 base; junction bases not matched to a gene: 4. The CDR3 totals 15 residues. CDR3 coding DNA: TGTGCCAGCAGCTTTAGCGGGAGTGTTTCCTACGAGCAGTACTTC. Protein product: CASSFSGSVSYEQYF.

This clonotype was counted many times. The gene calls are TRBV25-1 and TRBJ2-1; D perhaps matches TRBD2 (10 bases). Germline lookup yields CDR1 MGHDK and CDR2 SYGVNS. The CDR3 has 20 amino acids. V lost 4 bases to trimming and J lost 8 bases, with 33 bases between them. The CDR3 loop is CASSAGTGRVLAGVGDEQFF. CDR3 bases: TGTGCCAGCAGTGCCGGGACAGGGAGAGTCCTAGCGGGAGTAGGCGATGAGCAGTTCTTC.

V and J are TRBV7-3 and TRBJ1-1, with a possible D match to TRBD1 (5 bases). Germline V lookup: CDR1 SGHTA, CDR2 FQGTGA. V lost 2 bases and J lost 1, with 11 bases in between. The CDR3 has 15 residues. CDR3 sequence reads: CASSLGGSGNTEAFF. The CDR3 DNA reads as TGTGCCAGCAGCTTAGGGGGGTCCGGGAACACTGAAGCTTTCTTT.

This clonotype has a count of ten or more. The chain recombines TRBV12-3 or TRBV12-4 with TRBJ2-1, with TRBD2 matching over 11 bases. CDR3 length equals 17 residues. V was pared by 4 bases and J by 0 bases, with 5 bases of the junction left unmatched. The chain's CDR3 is CASSSGTSGLSYNEQFF. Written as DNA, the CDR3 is TGTGCCAGCAGTTCCGGGACTAGCGGCCTCTCCTACAATGAGCAGTTCTTC.

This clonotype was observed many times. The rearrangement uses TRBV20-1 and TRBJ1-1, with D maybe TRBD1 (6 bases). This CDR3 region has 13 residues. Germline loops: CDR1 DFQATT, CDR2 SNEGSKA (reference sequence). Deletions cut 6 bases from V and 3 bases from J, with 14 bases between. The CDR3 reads CSARTELDTEAFF. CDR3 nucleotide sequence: TGCAGTGCAAGGACAGAACTGGACACTGAAGCTTTCTTT.

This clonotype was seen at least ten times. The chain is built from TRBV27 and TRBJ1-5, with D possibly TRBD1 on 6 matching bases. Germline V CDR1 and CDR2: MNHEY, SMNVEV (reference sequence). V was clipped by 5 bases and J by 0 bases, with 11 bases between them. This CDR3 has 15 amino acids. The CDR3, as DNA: TGTGCCAGCAGTAACAGACAGGTTAGCAATCAGCCCCAGCATTTT. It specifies CASSNRQVSNQPQHF.

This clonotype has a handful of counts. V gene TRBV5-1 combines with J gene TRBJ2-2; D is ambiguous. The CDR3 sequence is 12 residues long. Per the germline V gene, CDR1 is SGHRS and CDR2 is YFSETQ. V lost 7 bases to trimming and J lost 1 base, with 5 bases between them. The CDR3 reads CASGRNTGELFF. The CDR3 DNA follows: TGCGCCAGCGGACGGAACACCGGGGAGCTGTTTTTT.

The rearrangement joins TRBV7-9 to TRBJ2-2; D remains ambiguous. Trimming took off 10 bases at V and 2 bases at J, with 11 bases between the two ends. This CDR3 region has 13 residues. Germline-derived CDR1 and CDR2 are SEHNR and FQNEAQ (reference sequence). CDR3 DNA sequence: TGTGCCACAACCGGTGTTAACACCGGGGAGCTGTTTTTT. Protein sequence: CATTGVNTGELFF.